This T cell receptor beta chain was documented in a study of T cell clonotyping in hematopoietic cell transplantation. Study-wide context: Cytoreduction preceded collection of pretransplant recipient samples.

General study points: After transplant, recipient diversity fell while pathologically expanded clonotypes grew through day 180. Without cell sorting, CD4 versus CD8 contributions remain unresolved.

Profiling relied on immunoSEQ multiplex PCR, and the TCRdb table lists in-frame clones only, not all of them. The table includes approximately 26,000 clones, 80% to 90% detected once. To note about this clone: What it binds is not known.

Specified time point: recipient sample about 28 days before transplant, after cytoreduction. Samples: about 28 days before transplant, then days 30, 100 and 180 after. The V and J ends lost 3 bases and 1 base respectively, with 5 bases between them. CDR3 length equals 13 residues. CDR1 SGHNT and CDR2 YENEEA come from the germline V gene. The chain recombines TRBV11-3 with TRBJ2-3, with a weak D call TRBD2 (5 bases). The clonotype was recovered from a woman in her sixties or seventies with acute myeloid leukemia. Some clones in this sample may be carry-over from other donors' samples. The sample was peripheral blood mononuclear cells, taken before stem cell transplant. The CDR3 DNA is TGTGCCAGCAGCTTGGGAGGCACAGATACGCAGTATTTT. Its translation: CASSLGGTDTQYF.